This T cell receptor beta chain comes out of a study of blood T cell repertoires in COVID-19. Study overall: Acute and convalescent COVID-19 specimens originated in the United States, Italy and Spain. The analysed material was cDNA or gDNA that came from T cells, B-cell-depleted T cells, or PBMCs.

Germline V CDR1 and CDR2: KGHDR, SFDVKD. The CDR3 is 15 amino acids. The trim removed 7 bases at V and 1 base at J, leaving 7 bases unmatched. Source study methods: Amplification from reference gene primers served as the basis for estimated nucleated cell counts. Sequencing was performed with immunoSEQ multiplex PCR; in TCRdb, only in-frame clones are kept and a portion is missing. The V and J calls and clone size come from that table; D and trimming were worked out from the DNA. The table records some 140,000 clones, 80% to 90% of them present only once. Sample: peripheral blood. The chain links TRBV24-1 to TRBJ1-1, with 8 nucleotides matching TRBD1. This receptor was obtained from a man aged 50-60 years with active or convalescent COVID-19. CDR3 nucleotides: TGTGCCACCAGCAATACAGGGGGAGGGAACACTGAAGCTTTCTTT. Its translation is CATSNTGGGNTEAFF.